The text below deals with one T cell receptor (beta chain). This clonotype has ten or more counts. The clone's antigen remains unknown. No much larger clone exists at a distance of one base, and base qualities are not known. The data were obtained in a study of T cells in Graves' hyperthyroidism and ophthalmopathy (dated by TCRdb to 2018 to 2020). Regarding the research as a whole: Peripheral blood was collected at initial diagnosis, before any treatment. To identify distinguishing TCR V-J signatures, a discovery cohort of about 100 patients was used, comprising 40 to 45 with Graves' ophthalmopathy and 55 to 65 with stable Graves' hyperthyroidism. Prospective prediction of ophthalmopathy was tested in an independent validation cohort of approximately 19 hyperthyroidism patients and roughly 16 patients who later progressed to ophthalmopathy. For training and testing, the 100 or so patients in the discovery cohort were randomly divided in a 7:3 ratio. The study also compared thyroid tissue and blood T-cell repertoires from several Graves' hyperthyroidism patients. Following sampling, methimazole starting at 30 mg daily was given to hyperthyroidism patients, and high-dose intravenous methylprednisolone was given to ophthalmopathy patients. The paper reports TCR Vbeta CDR3 sequencing of fewer than 150 peripheral blood samples: around 41 ophthalmopathy, under 85 hyperthyroidism and some 17 progressor patients.

The CDR3 goes from the cysteine to the phenylalanine over 13 residues. CDR3 DNA is the only sequence kept; it has 39 bases, read in frame from the first base. The germline V gene (reference sequence) specifies MNHEY as CDR1 and SMNVEV as CDR2. The trim is 5 bases for V and 2 bases for J, with a gap of 9 bases between the germline ends. On the study overall, not on this receptor specifically: During validation, the model predicted progression to ophthalmopathy a median of approximately 6.5 months ahead of onset, with more than 60% sensitivity and around 72% specificity. Most expanded thyroid clonotypes (frequency above 0.001) were also detected in blood, a finding suggesting that blood repertoires may reflect thyroid immune responses. Ophthalmopathy was separated from stable hyperthyroidism by a 13 V-J signature model, with over 85% sensitivity and 81% to 82% specificity obtained in cross-validation and 80%/75% obtained in testing. No statistical method was used to set the sample size in advance, and investigators knew the group allocation.

A patient counted as having stable Graves' hyperthyroidism if no progression to ophthalmopathy occurred over 18 months of follow-up. Hyperthyroidism patients were newly diagnosed, had a disease duration of under 2 months, and were aged 18 to 65 years. Patients with uncontrolled infections, other autoimmune diseases, pregnancy or lactation were excluded. Diagnoses were based on clinical symptoms, serum thyroxine and TRAb, thyroid ultrasound and orbital computed tomography. Ficoll-Paque density gradient centrifugation was used to isolate PBMCs from 9.5 to 10 ml of fresh peripheral blood. Trizol reagent was used to extract total RNA, and RNA quality was then checked on an Agilent 2100 Bioanalyzer. Amplification of TCR beta CDR3 regions was carried out from RNA transcripts. A first-round RT-PCR of the TCR CDR3 used the HTBI primer set with the Qiagen OneStep RT-PCR kit. Libraries were constructed in a second round of multiplex PCR, after which size selection and purification were performed. Libraries were sequenced paired-end with 100 bp reads on an Illumina HiSeq2000. For the original study's pipeline: SOAPnuke was used to process the raw data, throwing out any read that contained adapters or uncalled bases, had a mean Phred below 15, or lacked an exact constant-primer or identifier match. High-quality paired reads were merged with COPE v1.2.5, and unique nucleotide sequences were defined as clonotypes. MiTCR v1.1 was used to align clonotypes to the IMGT TRBV, TRBD and TRBJ reference segments. The analysis was restricted to V-J combinations with a frequency above 0.0001, which together covered 99.2% of the repertoires. A TCS score was defined as the ratio between F50 (clonal expansion) and ExV (chaos), using BLOSUM62-based TCRdist between CDR3 peptides within each V-J. Welch's t-statistics and random forest reduced 500 to 550 V-J features to about 13, which were used in a naive Bayes classifier (R e1071). TCRdb passed the public sequencing reads through fastp at Q25 and MiXCR, retaining productive beta sequences. Rows matching on CDR3 protein sequence are summarized as one entry with the most common DNA and genes. Here the V and J calls rest on TCRdb's processing, not on the authors' analysis. The table for this sample lists more than 500,000 distinct CDR3 sequences; 11% to 15% of them were counted only once. The ten largest clones take up around 14% of the sample.

This receptor chain uses TRBV27 and TRBJ1-2, with TRBD1 tentatively as D gene (6 bases match). Sequenced material: blood. The source is a woman aged 40 to 49 with Graves' hyperthyroidism. CDR3 reads: CASSGTPNYGYTF. The DNA sequence reads TGTGCCAGCAGTGGGACACCAAACTATGGCTACACCTTC.